The subject of this entry is one T cell receptor (beta chain). This entry belongs to a study of blood T cell repertoires in COVID-19. The wider study: Both acute and convalescent COVID-19 samples were obtained from the United States, Italy and Spain. In each case, the material was cDNA or gDNA derived from T cells, B-cell-depleted T cells, or PBMCs.

In the authors' workflow: Amplification from reference gene primers served as the basis for estimated nucleated cell counts. Profiled with immunoSEQ multiplex PCR; TCRdb holds only in-frame clones, not every one. V and J calls and clone size are copied from that table; D and trimming were computed from the DNA. The sample consists of about 420,000 clones, roughly 90% of them appearing once. Recruited during active infection, patients (from Seattle) were subsequently followed longitudinally. The germline CDR1 and CDR2 sequences are SGHKS and YYEKEE (reference sequence). The V gene lost 2 bases and the J gene lost 2 bases, with 2 bases spanning the gap. The CDR3 is 11 amino acids.

This clonotype was sampled from a young man with COVID-19, enrolled during active disease. The chain recombines TRBV5-5 with TRBJ2-7; D ambiguous. Material: peripheral blood. The CDR3 here is CASSFTYEQYF. In DNA, the CDR3 is TGTGCCAGCAGCTTTACCTACGAGCAGTACTTC.